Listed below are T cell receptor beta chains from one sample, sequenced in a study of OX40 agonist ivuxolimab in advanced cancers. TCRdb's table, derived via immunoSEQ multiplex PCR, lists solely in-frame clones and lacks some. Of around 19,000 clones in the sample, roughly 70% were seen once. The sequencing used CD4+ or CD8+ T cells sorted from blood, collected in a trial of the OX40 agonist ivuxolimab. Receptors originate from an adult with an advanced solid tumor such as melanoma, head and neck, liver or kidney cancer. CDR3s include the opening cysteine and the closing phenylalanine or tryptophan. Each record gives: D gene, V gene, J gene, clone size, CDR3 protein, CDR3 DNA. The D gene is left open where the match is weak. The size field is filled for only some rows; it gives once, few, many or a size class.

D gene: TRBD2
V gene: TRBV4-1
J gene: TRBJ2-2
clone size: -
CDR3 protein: CASSPRLAGGGKTGELFF
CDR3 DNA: TGCGCCAGCAGCCCTAGACTAGCGGGAGGGGGAAAGACCGGGGAGCTGTTTTTT

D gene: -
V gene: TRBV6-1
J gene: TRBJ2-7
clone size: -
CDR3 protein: CASSVLGSYEQYF
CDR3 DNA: TGTGCCAGCAGTGTCCTGGGTTCCTACGAGCAGTACTTC

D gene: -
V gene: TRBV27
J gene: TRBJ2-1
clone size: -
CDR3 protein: CASSLFGEQFF
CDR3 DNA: TGTGCCAGCAGTCTTTTCGGTGAGCAGTTCTTC

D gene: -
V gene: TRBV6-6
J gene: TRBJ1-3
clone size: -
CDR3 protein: CASSYLGGNTIYF
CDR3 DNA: TGTGCCAGCAGTTACTTAGGGGGAAACACCATATATTTT

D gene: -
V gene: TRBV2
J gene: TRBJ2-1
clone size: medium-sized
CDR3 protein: CASSEGLDIDNEQFF
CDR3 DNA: TGTGCCAGCAGTGAAGGGCTAGATATAGACAATGAGCAGTTCTTC

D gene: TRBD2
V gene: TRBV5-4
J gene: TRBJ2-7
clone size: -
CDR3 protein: CASSLGGRANHEQYF
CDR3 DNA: TGTGCCAGCAGCTTGGGCGGGAGGGCCAACCACGAGCAGTACTTC

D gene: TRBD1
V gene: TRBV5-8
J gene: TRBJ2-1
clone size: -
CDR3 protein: CASSFGQGVVEQFF
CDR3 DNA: TGTGCCAGCAGCTTCGGACAGGGGGTAGTTGAGCAGTTCTTC

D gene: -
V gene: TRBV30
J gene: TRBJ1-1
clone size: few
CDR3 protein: CGAPGLGTEAFF
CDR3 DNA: TGTGGGGCTCCAGGGCTGGGAACTGAAGCTTTCTTT

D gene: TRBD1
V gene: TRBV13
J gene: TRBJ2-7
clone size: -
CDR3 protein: CASSLRTGGVSYEQYF
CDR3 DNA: TGTGCCAGCAGCCTAAGGACAGGGGGCGTATCTTACGAGCAGTACTTC

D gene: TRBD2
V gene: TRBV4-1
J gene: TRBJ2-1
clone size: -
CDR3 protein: CASSQEGTSASLAYNEQFF
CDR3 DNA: TGCGCCAGCAGCCAAGAAGGGACTAGCGCTAGTCTAGCCTACAATGAGCAGTTCTTC

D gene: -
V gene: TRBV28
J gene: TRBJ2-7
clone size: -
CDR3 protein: CASRRRTVSYEQYF
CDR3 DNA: TGTGCCAGCCGTAGACGGACCGTCTCCTACGAGCAGTACTTC

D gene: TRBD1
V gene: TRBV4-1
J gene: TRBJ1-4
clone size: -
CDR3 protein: CASSQGSMGQGFGKLFF
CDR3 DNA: TGCGCCAGCAGCCAAGGATCAATGGGACAGGGATTTGGAAAACTGTTTTTT

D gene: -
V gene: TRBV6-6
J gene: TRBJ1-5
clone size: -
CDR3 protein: CASVQGAGGQPQHF
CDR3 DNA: TGTGCCAGCGTCCAAGGAGCCGGAGGACAGCCCCAGCATTTT

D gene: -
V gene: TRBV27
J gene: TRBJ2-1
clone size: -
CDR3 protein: CASSLYNEQFF
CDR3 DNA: TGTGCCAGCAGTTTGTACAATGAGCAGTTCTTC

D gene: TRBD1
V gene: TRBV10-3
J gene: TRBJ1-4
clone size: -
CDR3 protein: CAISESMRLTGTGEEKLFF
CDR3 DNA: TGTGCCATCAGTGAGTCAATGCGATTGACCGGGACAGGGGAAGAAAAACTGTTTTTT

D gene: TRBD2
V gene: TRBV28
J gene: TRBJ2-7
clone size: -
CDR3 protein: CASSLYSGRDGFEQYF
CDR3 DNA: TGTGCCAGCAGTTTGTATTCAGGGAGGGATGGATTCGAGCAGTACTTC

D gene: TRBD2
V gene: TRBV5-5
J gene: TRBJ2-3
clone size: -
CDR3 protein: CASSLALKQGLAATDTQYF
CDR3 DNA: TGTGCCAGCAGCTTGGCCCTGAAACAAGGACTAGCTGCCACAGATACGCAGTATTTT

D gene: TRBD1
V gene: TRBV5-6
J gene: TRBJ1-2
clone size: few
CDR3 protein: CASSSGTGDGYTF
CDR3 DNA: TGTGCCAGCAGCTCCGGGACAGGGGATGGCTACACCTTC

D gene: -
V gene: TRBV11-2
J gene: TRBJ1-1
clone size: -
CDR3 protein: CASSLTSTEAFF
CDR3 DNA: TGTGCCAGCAGCTTGACATCTACTGAAGCTTTCTTT

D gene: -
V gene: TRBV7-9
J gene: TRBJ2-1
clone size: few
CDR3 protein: CASSSEQGNNEQFF
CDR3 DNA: TGTGCCAGCAGCTCGGAACAGGGTAACAATGAGCAGTTCTTC

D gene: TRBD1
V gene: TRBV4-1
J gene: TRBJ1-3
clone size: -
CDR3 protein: CASSPPGTGGSGNTIYF
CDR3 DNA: TGCGCCAGCAGCCCCCCTGGGACAGGGGGCTCTGGAAACACCATATATTTT

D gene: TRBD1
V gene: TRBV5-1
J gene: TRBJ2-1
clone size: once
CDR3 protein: CASSFAGGQFF
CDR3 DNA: TGCGCCAGCAGCTTTGCAGGGGGGCAGTTCTTC

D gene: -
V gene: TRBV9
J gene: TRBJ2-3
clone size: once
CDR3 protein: CASSGNTGRAGDTQYF
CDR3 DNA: TGTGCCAGCAGCGGGAATACAGGGCGAGCGGGGGATACGCAGTATTTT

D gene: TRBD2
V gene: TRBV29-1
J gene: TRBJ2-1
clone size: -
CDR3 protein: CSVSSGRAGEQFF
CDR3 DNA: TGCAGCGTTTCTAGCGGGAGGGCTGGAGAGCAGTTCTTC

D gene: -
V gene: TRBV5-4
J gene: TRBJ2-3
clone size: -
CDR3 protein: CASSLSGTDTQYF
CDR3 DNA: TGTGCCAGCAGCTTGTCGGGCACAGATACGCAGTATTTT

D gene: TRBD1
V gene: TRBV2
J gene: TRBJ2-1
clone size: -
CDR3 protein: CASRTGDTYNEQFF
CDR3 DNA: TGTGCCAGCCGGACAGGGGACACCTACAATGAGCAGTTCTTC

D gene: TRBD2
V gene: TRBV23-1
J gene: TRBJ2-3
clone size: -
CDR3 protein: CASSQSWEGRASGGYSTDTQYF
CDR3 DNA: TGCGCCAGCAGTCAATCGTGGGAGGGTAGGGCTAGCGGGGGGTATAGCACAGATACGCAGTATTTT

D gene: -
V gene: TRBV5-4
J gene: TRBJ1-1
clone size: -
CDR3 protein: CASSARPSIGGLNTEAFF
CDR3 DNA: TGTGCCAGCAGCGCTCGCCCCTCAATAGGGGGGCTCAACACTGAAGCTTTCTTT

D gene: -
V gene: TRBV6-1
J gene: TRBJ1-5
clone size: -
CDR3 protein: CASSSDRISNQPQHF
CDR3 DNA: TGTGCCAGCAGCAGCGACAGGATTAGCAATCAGCCCCAGCATTTT

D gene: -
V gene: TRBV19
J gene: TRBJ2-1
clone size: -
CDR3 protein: CASSIYAGIYNEQFF
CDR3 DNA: TGTGCCAGTAGTATTTATGCGGGGATCTACAATGAGCAGTTCTTC

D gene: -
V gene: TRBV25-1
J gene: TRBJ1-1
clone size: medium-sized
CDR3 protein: CASSELGTEAFF
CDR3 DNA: TGTGCCAGCAGTGAATTGGGCACTGAAGCTTTCTTT

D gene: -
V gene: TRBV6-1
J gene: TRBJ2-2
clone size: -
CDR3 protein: CASNKGPNTGELFF
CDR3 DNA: TGTGCCAGCAATAAAGGCCCGAACACCGGGGAGCTGTTTTTT

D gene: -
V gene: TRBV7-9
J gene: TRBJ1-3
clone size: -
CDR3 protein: CASSLGKGAGNTIYF
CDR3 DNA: TGTGCCAGCAGCCTCGGGAAGGGGGCTGGAAACACCATATATTTT

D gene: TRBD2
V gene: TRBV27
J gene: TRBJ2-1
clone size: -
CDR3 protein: CASSFLAGGRGEQFF
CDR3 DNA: TGTGCCAGCAGTTTTTTAGCGGGGGGTAGGGGTGAGCAGTTCTTC

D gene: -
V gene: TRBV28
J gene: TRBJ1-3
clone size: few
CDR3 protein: CASSLVRTGPSAGNTIYF
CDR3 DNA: TGTGCCAGCAGTTTGGTCCGCACAGGGCCTTCTGCCGGAAACACCATATATTTT

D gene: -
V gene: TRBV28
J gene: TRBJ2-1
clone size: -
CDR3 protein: CASSLRLGGVYEQFF
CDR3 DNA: TGTGCCAGCAGTTTACGGTTAGGGGGAGTGTATGAGCAGTTCTTC

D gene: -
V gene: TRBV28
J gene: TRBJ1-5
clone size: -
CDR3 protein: CASSFPQLGSNQPQHF
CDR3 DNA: TGTGCCAGCAGTTTTCCCCAGTTAGGGTCCAATCAGCCCCAGCATTTT

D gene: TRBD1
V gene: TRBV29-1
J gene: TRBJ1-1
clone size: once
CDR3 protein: CSARQGEFTEAFF
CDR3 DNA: TGCAGCGCCCGACAGGGGGAATTCACTGAAGCTTTCTTT

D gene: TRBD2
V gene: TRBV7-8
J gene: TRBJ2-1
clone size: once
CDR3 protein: CASSLVRGLAGGPGQFF
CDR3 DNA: TGTGCCAGCAGCTTAGTTCGGGGACTAGCGGGGGGGCCAGGGCAGTTCTTC

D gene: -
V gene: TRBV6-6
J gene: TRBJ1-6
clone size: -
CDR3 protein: CASSYLGAYNSPLHF
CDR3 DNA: TGTGCCAGCAGTTATCTGGGCGCCTATAATTCACCCCTCCACTTT

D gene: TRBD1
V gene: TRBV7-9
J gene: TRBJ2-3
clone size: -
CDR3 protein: CASSRGSGGSTDTQYF
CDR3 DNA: TGTGCCAGCAGCCGGGGCTCAGGGGGCAGCACAGATACGCAGTATTTT

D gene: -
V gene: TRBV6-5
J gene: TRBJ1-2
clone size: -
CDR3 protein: CASSYAVGGGHGYTF
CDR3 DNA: TGTGCCAGCAGTTACGCCGTGGGAGGGGGGCACGGCTACACCTTC

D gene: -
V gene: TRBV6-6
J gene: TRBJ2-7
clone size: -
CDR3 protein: CASSYGLGVYEQYF
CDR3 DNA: TGTGCCAGCAGTTACGGGCTAGGGGTCTACGAGCAGTACTTC

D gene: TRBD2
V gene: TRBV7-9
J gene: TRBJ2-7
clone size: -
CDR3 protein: CASSSEREPTYEQYF
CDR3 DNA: TGTGCCAGCAGCTCTGAGCGGGAGCCCACCTACGAGCAGTACTTC

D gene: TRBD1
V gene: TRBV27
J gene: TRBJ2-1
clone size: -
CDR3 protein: CASSAGTGISNEQFF
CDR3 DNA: TGTGCCAGCAGCGCCGGGACAGGGATATCAAATGAGCAGTTCTTC

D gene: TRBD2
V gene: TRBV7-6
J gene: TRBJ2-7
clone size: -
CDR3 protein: CASSLLAGDHEQYF
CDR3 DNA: TGTGCCAGCAGCTTACTAGCGGGAGACCACGAGCAGTACTTC

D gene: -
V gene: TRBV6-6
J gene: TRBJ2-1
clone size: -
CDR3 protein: CASSPPGQSGGEQFF
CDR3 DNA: TGTGCCAGCAGTCCGCCGGGTCAGTCGGGCGGCGAGCAGTTCTTC

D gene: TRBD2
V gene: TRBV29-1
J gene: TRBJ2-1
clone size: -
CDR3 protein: CSVEDSGDSSYNEQFF
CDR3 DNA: TGCAGCGTTGAAGATAGCGGGGATAGCTCCTACAATGAGCAGTTCTTC

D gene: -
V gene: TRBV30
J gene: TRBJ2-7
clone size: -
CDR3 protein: CAWGPLTSSYEQYF
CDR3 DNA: TGTGCCTGGGGCCCCTTGACTAGCTCCTACGAGCAGTACTTC

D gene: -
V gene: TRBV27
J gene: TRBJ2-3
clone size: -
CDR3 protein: CASSPGSLFTQYF
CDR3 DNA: TGTGCCAGCAGTCCCGGTTCTTTATTTACGCAGTATTTT

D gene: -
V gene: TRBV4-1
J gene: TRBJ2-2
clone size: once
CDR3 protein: CASSQVLGAPLRTGELFF
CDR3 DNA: TGCGCCAGCAGCCAAGTTCTAGGGGCCCCGCTTCGGACCGGGGAGCTGTTTTTT

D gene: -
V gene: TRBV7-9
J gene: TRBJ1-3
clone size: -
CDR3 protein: CASSLAEKALSGNTIYF
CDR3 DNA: TGTGCCAGCAGCTTAGCGGAAAAGGCCCTCTCTGGAAACACCATATATTTT

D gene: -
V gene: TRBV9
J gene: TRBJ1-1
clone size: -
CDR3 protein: CASSVGEGRPEAFF
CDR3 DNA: TGTGCCAGCAGCGTAGGGGAGGGGAGACCTGAAGCTTTCTTT

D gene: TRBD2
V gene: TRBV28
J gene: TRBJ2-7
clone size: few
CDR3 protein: CASRSSGGAGYEQYF
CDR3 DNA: TGTGCCAGCAGATCAAGCGGGGGGGCGGGTTACGAGCAGTACTTC

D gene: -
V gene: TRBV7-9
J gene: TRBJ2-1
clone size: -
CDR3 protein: CASSWRGDNEQFF
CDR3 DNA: TGTGCCAGCAGCTGGAGGGGGGACAATGAGCAGTTCTTC

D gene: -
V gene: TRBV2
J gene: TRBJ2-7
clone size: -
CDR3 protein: CASSGRISYEQYF
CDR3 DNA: TGTGCCAGCAGTGGAAGGATTTCCTACGAGCAGTACTTC

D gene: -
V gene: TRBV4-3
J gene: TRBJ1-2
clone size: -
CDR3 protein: CASSQDTYQGGYGYTF
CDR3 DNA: TGCGCCAGCAGCCAAGACACCTATCAGGGAGGCTATGGCTACACCTTC

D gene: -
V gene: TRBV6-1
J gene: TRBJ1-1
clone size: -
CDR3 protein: CASSERGNTEAFF
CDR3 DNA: TGTGCCAGCAGTGAAAGGGGGAACACTGAAGCTTTCTTT

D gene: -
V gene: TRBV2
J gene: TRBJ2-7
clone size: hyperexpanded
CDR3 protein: CASSQGWPYEQYF
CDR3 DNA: TGTGCCAGCTCCCAAGGGTGGCCCTACGAGCAGTACTTC

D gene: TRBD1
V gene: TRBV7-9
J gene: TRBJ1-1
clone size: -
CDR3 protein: CASRGSGGTEAFF
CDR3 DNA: TGTGCCAGCCGTGGATCAGGGGGCACTGAAGCTTTCTTT